Listed below are T cell receptor beta chains from one sample, sequenced in a study of vaccination and CD4 T cells after COVID-19. Antigens for these TCRs are unknown. One entry per CDR3 protein, called by TCRdb with MiXCR from the PCR reads. The table includes more than 8,500 distinct CDR3 sequences, around 33% detected once. The sample was CD4+ T cells from blood, cultured in vitro. Receptors were obtained from a human donor in good health. CDR3s include the opening cysteine and the closing phenylalanine or tryptophan. The order of the fields is D gene, V gene, J gene, clone size, CDR3 protein, CDR3 DNA. A D gene is named only where the DNA matches it firmly. Not every row has a clone size; where given, it reads once, few, many or a size class.

D: -
V: TRBV30
J: TRBJ1-2
size: -
CDR3: CAWSVRIFNYGYTF
DNA: TGTGCCTGGAGTGTACGGATATTTAACTATGGCTACACCTTC

D: TRBD2
V: TRBV7-2
J: TRBJ2-3
size: few
CDR3: CASSFSGRVTDTQYF
DNA: TGTGCCAGCAGCTTCAGCGGGAGGGTCACAGATACGCAGTATTTT

D: TRBD1
V: TRBV24-1
J: TRBJ1-5
size: few
CDR3: CATSDQGAQPQHF
DNA: TGTGCCACCAGTGACCAGGGGGCTCAGCCCCAGCATTTT

D: TRBD2
V: TRBV28
J: TRBJ2-1
size: few
CDR3: CASSLPTSGSFEQFF
DNA: TGTGCCAGCAGTCTTCCTACTAGCGGGAGTTTTGAGCAGTTCTTC

D: -
V: TRBV28
J: TRBJ1-1
size: -
CDR3: CASSISPGAEAFF
DNA: TGTGCCAGCAGTATATCCCCAGGGGCTGAAGCTTTCTTT

D: TRBD1
V: TRBV2
J: TRBJ2-3
size: few
CDR3: CASSLDRGSTDTQYF
DNA: TGTGCCAGCAGTCTCGACAGGGGAAGCACAGATACGCAGTATTTT

D: -
V: TRBV29-1
J: TRBJ2-7
size: few
CDR3: CSVGFGREEYEQYF
DNA: TGCAGCGTTGGATTCGGAAGGGAAGAGTACGAGCAGTACTTC

D: -
V: TRBV20-1
J: TRBJ2-5
size: few
CDR3: CSVAIPRVKTQYF
DNA: TGCAGTGTCGCTATCCCCAGGGTGAAGACCCAGTACTTC

D: -
V: TRBV7-3
J: TRBJ2-5
size: few
CDR3: CASSFLAQETQYF
DNA: TGTGCCAGCAGCTTCTTGGCGCAAGAGACCCAGTACTTC

D: TRBD1
V: TRBV7-2
J: TRBJ2-5
size: -
CDR3: CASSFPDRGQKTQYF
DNA: TGTGCCAGCAGCTTCCCGGACAGGGGGCAAAAGACCCAGTACTTC

D: TRBD2
V: TRBV11-1
J: TRBJ2-2
size: -
CDR3: CASSFPRLAGTGELFF
DNA: TGTGCCAGCAGCTTTCCCAGACTAGCGGGCACCGGGGAGCTGTTTTTT

D: -
V: TRBV11-2
J: TRBJ2-7
size: -
CDR3: CASSLLGEGVGQYF
DNA: TGTGCCAGCAGCTTACTGGGGGAAGGGGTAGGGCAGTACTTC

D: TRBD2
V: TRBV19
J: TRBJ2-5
size: -
CDR3: CASSMTTRTSGVRETQYF
DNA: TGTGCCAGTAGTATGACAACTCGGACTAGCGGGGTTCGAGAGACCCAGTACTTC

D: -
V: TRBV4-1
J: TRBJ2-5
size: -
CDR3: CASSQDRTNAETQYF
DNA: TGCGCCAGCAGCCAAGATCGGACGAACGCCGAGACCCAGTACTTC

D: TRBD2
V: TRBV29-1
J: TRBJ2-5
size: few
CDR3: CSVDGVGGAETQYF
DNA: TGCAGCGTTGATGGTGTCGGGGGGGCGGAGACCCAGTACTTC

D: TRBD1
V: TRBV6-5
J: TRBJ1-6
size: few
CDR3: CASSSGQVSPLHF
DNA: TGTGCCAGCAGTTCCGGACAGGTTTCACCCCTCCACTTT

D: -
V: TRBV28
J: TRBJ2-7
size: -
CDR3: CASSQTVEQYF
DNA: TGTGCCAGCAGCCAGACGGTCGAGCAGTACTTC

D: TRBD1
V: TRBV6-2/TRBV6-3
J: TRBJ1-2
size: -
CDR3: CASSIRGNYGYTF
DNA: TGTGCCAGCAGTATCAGGGGGAACTATGGCTACACCTTC

D: -
V: TRBV19
J: TRBJ1-2
size: medium-sized
CDR3: CASSIGQGRGYTF
DNA: TGTGCCAGTAGTATAGGTCAGGGTCGGGGCTACACCTTC

D: TRBD2
V: TRBV20-1
J: TRBJ2-7
size: few
CDR3: CSARDPLAGDSYEQYF
DNA: TGCAGTGCTAGAGACCCCCTAGCGGGAGACTCCTACGAGCAGTACTTC

D: TRBD1
V: TRBV19
J: TRBJ1-2
size: -
CDR3: CASSMRGDSYGYTF
DNA: TGTGCCAGTAGTATGAGAGGGGACAGCTATGGCTACACCTTC

D: -
V: TRBV6-5
J: TRBJ1-1
size: few
CDR3: CASSYGAGVSTEAFF
DNA: TGTGCCAGCAGTTACGGGGCAGGGGTGAGCACTGAAGCTTTCTTT

D: TRBD1
V: TRBV7-2
J: TRBJ2-1
size: -
CDR3: CASSRDRSTGEQFF
DNA: TGTGCCAGCAGCAGGGACAGGTCTACAGGTGAGCAGTTCTTC

D: -
V: TRBV30
J: TRBJ2-7
size: few
CDR3: CAWSVLGLSYEQYF
DNA: TGTGCCTGGAGTGTACTGGGACTTTCTTACGAGCAGTACTTC

D: -
V: TRBV20-1
J: TRBJ2-1
size: -
CDR3: CSAHATPGLFF
DNA: TGCAGTGCGCACGCAACACCGGGACTCTTCTTC

D: -
V: TRBV4-3
J: TRBJ2-1
size: few
CDR3: CASSQARSYNEQFF
DNA: TGCGCCAGCAGCCAAGCAAGATCCTACAATGAGCAGTTCTTC

D: TRBD1
V: TRBV6-1
J: TRBJ1-1
size: -
CDR3: CASRPIPGQHTEAFF
DNA: TGTGCCAGCAGGCCCATTCCGGGACAGCACACTGAAGCTTTCTTT

D: TRBD2
V: TRBV10-3
J: TRBJ2-1
size: -
CDR3: CAISLAGGAGEQFF
DNA: TGTGCCATCAGCCTAGCGGGAGGGGCAGGTGAGCAGTTCTTC

D: TRBD2
V: TRBV6-2/TRBV6-3
J: TRBJ2-2
size: -
CDR3: CASRAGEDTGELFF
DNA: TGTGCCAGCAGAGCGGGAGAGGACACCGGGGAGCTGTTTTTT

D: TRBD1
V: TRBV20-1
J: TRBJ1-3
size: -
CDR3: CSASWDSSGNTIYF
DNA: TGCAGTGCTAGCTGGGACAGCTCTGGAAACACCATATATTTT

D: -
V: TRBV19
J: TRBJ1-6
size: -
CDR3: CASSIGAHWNSPLHF
DNA: TGTGCCAGTAGTATTGGGGCCCATTGGAATTCACCCCTCCACTTT

D: -
V: TRBV15
J: TRBJ2-4
size: -
CDR3: CATSRDRRSNIQYF
DNA: TGTGCCACCAGCAGAGATCGAAGGAGTAACATTCAGTACTTC